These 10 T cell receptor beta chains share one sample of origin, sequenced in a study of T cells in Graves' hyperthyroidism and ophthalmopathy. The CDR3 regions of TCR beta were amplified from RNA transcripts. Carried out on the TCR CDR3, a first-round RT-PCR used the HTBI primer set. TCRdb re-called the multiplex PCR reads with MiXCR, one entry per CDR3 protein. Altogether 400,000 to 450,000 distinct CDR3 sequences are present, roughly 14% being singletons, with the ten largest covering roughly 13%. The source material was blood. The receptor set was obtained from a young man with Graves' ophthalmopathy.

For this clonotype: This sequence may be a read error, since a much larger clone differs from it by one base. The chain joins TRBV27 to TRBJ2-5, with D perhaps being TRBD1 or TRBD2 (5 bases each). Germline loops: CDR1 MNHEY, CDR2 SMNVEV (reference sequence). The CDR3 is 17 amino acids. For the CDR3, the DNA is TGTGACAGCAGGCCGGGGACGTATCCTCTAGTGCAAGAGACCCAGTACTTC. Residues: CDSRPGTYPLVQETQYF.

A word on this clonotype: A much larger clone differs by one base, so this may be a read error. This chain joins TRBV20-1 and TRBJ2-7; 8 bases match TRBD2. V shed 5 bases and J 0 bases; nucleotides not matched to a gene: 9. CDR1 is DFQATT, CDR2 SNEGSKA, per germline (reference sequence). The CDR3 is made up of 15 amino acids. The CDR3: CSAGLVTSGSYEQYF. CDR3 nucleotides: TGCAGTGCTGGACTCGTAACTAGCGGCTCCTACGAGCAGTACTTC.

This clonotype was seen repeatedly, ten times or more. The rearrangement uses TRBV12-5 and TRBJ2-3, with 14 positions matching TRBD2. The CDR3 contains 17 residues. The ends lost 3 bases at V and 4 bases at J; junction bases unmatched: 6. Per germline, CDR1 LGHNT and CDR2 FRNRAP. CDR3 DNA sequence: TGTGCTAGTGGTTTCCCCGAGACTAGCGGGGGGGCAGATACGCAGTATTTT. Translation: CASGFPETSGGADTQYF.

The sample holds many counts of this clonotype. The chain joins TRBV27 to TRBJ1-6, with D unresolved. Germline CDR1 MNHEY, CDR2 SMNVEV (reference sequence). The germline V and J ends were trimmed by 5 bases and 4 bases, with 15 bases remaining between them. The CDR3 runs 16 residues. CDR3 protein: CASSLLPGQYNSPLHF. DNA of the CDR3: TGTGCCAGCAGTCTACTCCCGGGCCAGTATAATTCACCCCTCCACTTT.

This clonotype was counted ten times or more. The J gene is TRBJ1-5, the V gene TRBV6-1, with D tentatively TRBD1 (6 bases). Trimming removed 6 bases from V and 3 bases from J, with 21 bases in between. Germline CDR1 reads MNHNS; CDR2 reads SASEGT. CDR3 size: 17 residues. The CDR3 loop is CASRMEQDRRFNQPQHF. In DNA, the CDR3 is TGTGCCAGCAGAATGGAACAGGACAGAAGATTCAATCAGCCCCAGCATTTT.

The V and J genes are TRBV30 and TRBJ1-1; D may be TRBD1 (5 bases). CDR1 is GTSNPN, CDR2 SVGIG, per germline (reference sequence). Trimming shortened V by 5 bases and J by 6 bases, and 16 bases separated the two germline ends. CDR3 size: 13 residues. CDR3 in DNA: TGTGCCTGGGGTGGCGGGACGAGCGCTGAAGCTTTCTTT. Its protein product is CAWGGGTSAEAFF.

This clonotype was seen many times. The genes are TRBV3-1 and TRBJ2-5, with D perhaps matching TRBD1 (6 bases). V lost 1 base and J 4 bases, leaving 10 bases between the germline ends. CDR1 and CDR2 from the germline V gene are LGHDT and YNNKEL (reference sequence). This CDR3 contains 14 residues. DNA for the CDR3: TGTGCCAGCAGCCAAGGAGGGGGTCTAGAGACCCAGTACTTC. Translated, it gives CASSQGGGLETQYF.

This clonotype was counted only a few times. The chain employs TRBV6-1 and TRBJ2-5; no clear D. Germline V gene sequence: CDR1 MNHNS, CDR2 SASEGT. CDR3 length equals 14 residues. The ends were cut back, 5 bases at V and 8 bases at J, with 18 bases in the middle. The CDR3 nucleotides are TGTGCCAGCAGTCCTCTAGAGTCTGCAGAAACCCAGTACTTC. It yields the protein CASSPLESAETQYF.

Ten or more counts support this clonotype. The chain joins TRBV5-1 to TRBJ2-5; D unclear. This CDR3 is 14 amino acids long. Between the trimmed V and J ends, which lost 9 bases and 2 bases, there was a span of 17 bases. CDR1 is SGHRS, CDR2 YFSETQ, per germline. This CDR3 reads CATKRAEMQETQYF. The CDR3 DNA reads TGCGCCACAAAAAGGGCAGAGATGCAAGAGACCCAGTACTTC.

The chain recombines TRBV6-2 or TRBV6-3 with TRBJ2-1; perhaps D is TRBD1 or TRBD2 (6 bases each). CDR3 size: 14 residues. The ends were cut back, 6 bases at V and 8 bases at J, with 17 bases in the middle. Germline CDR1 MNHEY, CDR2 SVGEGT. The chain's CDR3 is CASSLGRGRDEQFF. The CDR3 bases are TGTGCCAGCAGCCTCGGCCGGGGGCGGGATGAGCAGTTCTTC.